Sequencing of this T cell receptor beta chain was carried out in a study of T cells after yellow fever vaccination. Points from the study as a whole: On re-exposure, the response was weaker but peaked faster, at day 5 versus 15.

Trimming took 5 bases from V and 4 from J, leaving 11 bases between them. The CDR3 extends over 13 amino acids. This clonotype was found once. The antigen is unknown. Being one base from a much bigger clone, this may be a read error. TCRdb called the 5' RACE reads again in MiXCR, with one record for every CDR3 protein. The sample has more than 95,000 distinct CDR3 sequences; 7.4% are singletons. Sequenced material: CD4+ T cells sorted from PBMCs, taken approximately 11 days after the first yellow fever vaccination. The sequence came from a man aged 18 to 29 who received the YFV17D yellow fever vaccine. This chain connects TRBV12-3 or TRBV12-4 to TRBJ1-1, with TRBD1 as a possible D gene (5 bases). CDR3 bases: TGTGCCAGCAGTCACATGAGGGGCACTGAAGCTTTCTTT. This sequence encodes CASSHMRGTEAFF.